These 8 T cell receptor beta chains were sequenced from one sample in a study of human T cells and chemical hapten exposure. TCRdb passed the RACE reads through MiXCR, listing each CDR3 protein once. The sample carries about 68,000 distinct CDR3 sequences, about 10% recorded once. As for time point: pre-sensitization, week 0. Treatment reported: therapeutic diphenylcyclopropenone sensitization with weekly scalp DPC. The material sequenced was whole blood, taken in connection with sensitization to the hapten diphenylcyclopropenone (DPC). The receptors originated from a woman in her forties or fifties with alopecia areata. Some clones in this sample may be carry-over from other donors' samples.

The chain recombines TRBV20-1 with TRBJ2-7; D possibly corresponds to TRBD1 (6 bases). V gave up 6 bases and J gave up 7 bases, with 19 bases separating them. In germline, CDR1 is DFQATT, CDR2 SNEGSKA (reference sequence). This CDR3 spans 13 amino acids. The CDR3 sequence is CSARGQVTGEQYF. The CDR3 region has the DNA TGCAGTGCCAGGGGACAAGTAACTGGGGAGCAGTACTTC.

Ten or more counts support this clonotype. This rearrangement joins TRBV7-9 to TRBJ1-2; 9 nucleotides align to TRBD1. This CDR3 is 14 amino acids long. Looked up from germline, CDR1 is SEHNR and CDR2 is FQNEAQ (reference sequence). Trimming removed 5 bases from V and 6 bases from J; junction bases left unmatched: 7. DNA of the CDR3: TGTGCCAGCAGCCCCGGACAGGGGCCTCATGGCTACACCTTC. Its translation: CASSPGQGPHGYTF.

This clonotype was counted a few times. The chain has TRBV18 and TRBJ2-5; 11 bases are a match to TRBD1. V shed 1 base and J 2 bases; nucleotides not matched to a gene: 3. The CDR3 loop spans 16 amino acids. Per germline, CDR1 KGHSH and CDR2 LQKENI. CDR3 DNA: TGTGCCAGCTCACCACTGGGACAGGGGGTTCAAGAGACCCAGTACTTC. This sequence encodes CASSPLGQGVQETQYF. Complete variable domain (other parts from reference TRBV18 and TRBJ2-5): NAGVMQNPRHLVRRRGQEARLRCSPMKGHSHVYWYRQLPEEGLKFMVYLQKENIIDESGMPKERFSAEFPKEGPSILRIQQVVRGDSAAYFCASSPLGQGVQETQYFGPGTRLLVL.

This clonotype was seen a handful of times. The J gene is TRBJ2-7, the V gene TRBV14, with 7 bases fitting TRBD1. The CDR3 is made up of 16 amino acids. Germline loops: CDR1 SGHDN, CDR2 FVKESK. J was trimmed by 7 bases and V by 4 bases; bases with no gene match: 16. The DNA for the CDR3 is TGTGCCAGCAGCCGGGGTGGAGACAGGGTTTCGAGAGAGCAGTACTTC. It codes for CASSRGGDRVSREQYF.

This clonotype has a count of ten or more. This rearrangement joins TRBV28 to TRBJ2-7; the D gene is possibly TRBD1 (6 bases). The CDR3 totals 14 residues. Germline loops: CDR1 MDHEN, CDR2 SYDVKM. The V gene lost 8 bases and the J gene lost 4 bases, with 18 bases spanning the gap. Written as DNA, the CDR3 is TGTGCCAGCGCCGACGGTGACAGGTTATACGAGCAGTACTTC. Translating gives CASADGDRLYEQYF. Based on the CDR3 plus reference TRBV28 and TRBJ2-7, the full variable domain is DVKVTQSSRYLVKRTGEKVFLECVQDMDHENMFWYRQDPGLGLRLIYFSYDVKMKEKGDIPEGYSVSREKKERFSLILESASTNQTSMYLCASADGDRLYEQYFGPGTRLTVT.

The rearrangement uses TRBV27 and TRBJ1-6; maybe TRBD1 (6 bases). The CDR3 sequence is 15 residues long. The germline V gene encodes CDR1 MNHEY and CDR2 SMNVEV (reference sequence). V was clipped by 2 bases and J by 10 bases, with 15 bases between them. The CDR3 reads CASSLIGQGRSPLHF. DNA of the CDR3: TGTGCCAGCAGTTTAATAGGGCAGGGGCGATCACCCCTCCACTTT.

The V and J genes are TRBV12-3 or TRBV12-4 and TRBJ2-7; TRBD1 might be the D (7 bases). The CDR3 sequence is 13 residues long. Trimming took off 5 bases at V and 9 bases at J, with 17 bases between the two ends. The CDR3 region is CASSTDREAAQYF. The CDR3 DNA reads TGTGCCAGCAGTACCGACAGGGAGGCGGCGCAGTACTTC.

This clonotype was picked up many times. In nucleotides, the CDR3 is TGTGCCAGCAGTTTACCCCGCGGGACAGGGGTGAACGAGCAGTACTTC. Amino acids: CASSLPRGTGVNEQYF. V usage is TRBV28 and J usage is TRBJ2-7, with 10 bases aligning to TRBD1. This CDR3 contains 16 residues. CDR1 MDHEN and CDR2 SYDVKM come from the germline V gene. Trimming took 2 bases from V and 5 from J; bases not matched to a gene: 9.